This T cell receptor (beta chain) was sequenced during a study of CXCR3-negative and CXCR3-positive naive CD8 T cells. Per CD8+ T cell subset, triplicate sorts of 250,000 to 300,000 cells each were done. CDR1 and CDR2 (germline): KGHDR, SFDVKD. CDR3 length equals 17 residues. In preparing the TRB cDNA libraries, 5' RACE with UMI labels was used. Following a re-call of the 5' RACE reads, TCRdb has one entry per CDR3 protein and lacks DNA. The table counts 130,000 or so distinct CDR3 sequences; 0.25% to 0.35% lies in the top ten. The sequence was collected from a human donor in good health. Some clones in this sample may be carry-over from other donors' samples. This chain links TRBV24-1 with TRBJ2-2; TCRdb names TRBD1, which stays unverified in the absence of DNA. Sample: naive CXCR3- CD8+ T cells from blood. As to subset: CD45RO-CCR7+CD27+CD95- naive CD8+ T cells lacking CXCR3 (TNR3-). CDR3 protein: CATSDWRGGTNTGELFF.